This TCR beta chain was recorded in a study of radiation and T cells in renal cell carcinoma. The V end was cut by 3 bases, the J end by 5 bases, with 18 bases between. Germline V gives CDR1 SNHLY, CDR2 FYNNEI. The CDR3 consists of 16 residues. Clones were sequenced by immunoSEQ multiplex PCR, and TCRdb holds only the in-frame ones, with some missing. The sample lists about 130,000 clones, 88% occurring once. Specified time point: blood 2 weeks post-SBRT. Treatment: 15 Gy SBRT to primary tumor, nephrectomy 4 weeks later. The receptor was isolated from a woman in her 70s with renal cell carcinoma. The chain has TRBV2 and TRBJ2-3; either TRBD1 or TRBD2 may fit D (5 bases each). The starting material was blood, obtained from a patient whose treatment included radiotherapy and nephrectomy. The chain's CDR3 is CASSEGRPGLRDTQYF. DNA of the CDR3: TGTGCCAGCAGTGAGGGACGGCCGGGCCTTAGAGATACGCAGTATTTT.